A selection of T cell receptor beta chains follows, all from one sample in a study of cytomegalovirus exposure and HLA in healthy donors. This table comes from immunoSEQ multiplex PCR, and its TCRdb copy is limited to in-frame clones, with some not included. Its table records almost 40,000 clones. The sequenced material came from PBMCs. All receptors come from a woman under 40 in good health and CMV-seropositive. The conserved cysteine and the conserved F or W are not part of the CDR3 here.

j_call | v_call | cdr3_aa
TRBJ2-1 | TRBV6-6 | ASSRPTSGVYNEQF
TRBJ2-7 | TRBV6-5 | ATRQGMDSYEQY
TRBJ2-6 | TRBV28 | ASSPGQIFISGANVLT
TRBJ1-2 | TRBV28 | VSTSQGEYGYT
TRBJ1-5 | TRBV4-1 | ASSQGSGEHQPQH
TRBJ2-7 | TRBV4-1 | ASTPTDQNSYEQY
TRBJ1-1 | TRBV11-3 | ASSVTRDRGPTEAF
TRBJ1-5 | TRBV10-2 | ASSSQQGASNQPQH
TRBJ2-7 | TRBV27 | ASSLTPDRALYEQY
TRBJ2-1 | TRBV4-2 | ASSQDTSSSYNEQF
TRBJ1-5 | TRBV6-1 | ASSDPDRGSQPQH
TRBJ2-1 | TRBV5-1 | ASSDRRNNEQF
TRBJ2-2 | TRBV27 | ASSLVRAGELF
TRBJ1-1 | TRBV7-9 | ASSSTVNTEAF
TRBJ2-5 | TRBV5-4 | ASSARTSPSLVAQY
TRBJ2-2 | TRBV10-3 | AIGRTSGAQNTGELF
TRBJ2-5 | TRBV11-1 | ASSLTFQETQY
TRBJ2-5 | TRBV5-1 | ASQEGAPGETQY
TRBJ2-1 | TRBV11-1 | ASSLERGGGNEQF
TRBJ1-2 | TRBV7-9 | ASSLDGGTYGYT
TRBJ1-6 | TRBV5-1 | ASSSGAGGDGLNNSPLH
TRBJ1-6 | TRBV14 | ASSQARLLPLH
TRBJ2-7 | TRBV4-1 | ASSQEIIGGWEQY
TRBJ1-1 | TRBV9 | ASSPGTGAIMNTEAF
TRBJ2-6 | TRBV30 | AWSVLTGANVLT
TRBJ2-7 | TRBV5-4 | ASSRPGSSSYEQY
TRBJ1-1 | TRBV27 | ASSLSLQATEAF
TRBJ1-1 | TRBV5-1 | ASSIRTGGNTEAF
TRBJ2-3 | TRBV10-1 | ASSESLRDTQY
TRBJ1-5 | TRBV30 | AWGRDFNQPQH
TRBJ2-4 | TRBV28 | ASSGQGENIQY
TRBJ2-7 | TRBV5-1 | ASSLVAPGLAGAYEQY
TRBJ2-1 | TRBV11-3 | ASSSPERASYNEQF
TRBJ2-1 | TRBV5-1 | ASSMRTGTGNEQF
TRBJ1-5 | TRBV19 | ASSALRVLDSNQPQH